This T cell receptor beta chain came from a study of patients and donors after allogeneic stem cell transplantation. TCRdb re-derived calls from the RT-PCR reads in MiXCR, one entry per CDR3 protein. The sample has about 960,000 distinct CDR3 sequences; 18% are singletons. This clonotype was counted only a few times. The V and J ends lost 5 bases and 2 bases, in that order; junction bases with no gene match: 6. The CDR3 runs to 16 residues. Germline CDR1 and CDR2: SGHTA and FQGNSA. The sequence was collected from a human donor who was either an allogeneic HSCT recipient or a stem cell or donor lymphocyte infusion donor (not recorded which). It is not recorded whose cells these are; they may come from a transplant donor. Sample: blood, either unsorted or a sorted T cell fraction (not recorded which). J is TRBJ2-3 and V is TRBV7-2, with TRBD2 identical over 11 bases. The CDR3 spells CASSPLAGGITDTQYF. CDR3 DNA sequence: TGTGCCAGCAGCCCGCTAGCGGGGGGAATCACAGATACGCAGTATTTT. The whole variable domain, remainder taken from reference TRBV7-2 and TRBJ2-3, is GAGVSQSPSNKVTEKGKDVELRCDPISGHTALYWYRQSLGQGLEFLIYFQGNSAPDKSGLPSDRFSAERTGGSVSTLTIQRTQQEDSAVYLCASSPLAGGITDTQYFGPGTRLTVL.